This is a list of T cell receptor beta chains from one sample in a study of vaccination and CD4 T cells after COVID-19. TCRdb fed the PCR reads into MiXCR, producing one record per CDR3 protein. The sample consists of about 18,000 distinct CDR3 sequences, 78% of them appearing once. What these receptors recognize is not known. The sequencing here drew on CD4+ T cells from blood, cultured in vitro, taken after SARS-CoV-2 vaccination. These receptors originate from a human donor who received a COVID-19 vaccine. The CDR3 runs from the conserved cysteine through the conserved F or W. D genes are given only for firm matches. Expanded clones are given a class, and other clones once, few, many or no size at all.

clone_size	v_call	j_call	d_call	cdr3_length	cdr3_aa	cdr3_nt
-	TRBV20-1	TRBJ2-3	-	14	CSAREIGSTDTQYF	TGCAGTGCTAGAGAAATTGGAAGCACAGATACGCAGTATTTT
few	TRBV20-1	TRBJ1-5	-	10	CSARERPWHF	TGCAGTGCTAGAGAAAGGCCTTGGCATTTT
-	TRBV20-1	TRBJ1-2	-	14	CSARYIKSNYGYTF	TGCAGTGCTAGGTACATTAAGAGTAACTATGGCTACACCTTC
-	TRBV29-1	TRBJ1-2	TRBD1	13	CSVVTGGNYGYTF	TGCAGCGTTGTTACAGGGGGTAACTATGGCTACACCTTC
-	TRBV6-1	TRBJ1-5	TRBD1	14	CASSTTGGNQPQHF	TGTGCCAGCAGTACGACAGGGGGCAATCAGCCCCAGCATTTT
-	TRBV7-2	TRBJ2-1	TRBD2	15	CASSLGTSVYNEQFF	TGTGCCAGCAGCTTAGGGACTAGCGTTTACAATGAGCAGTTCTTC
-	TRBV5-4	TRBJ2-7	-	13	CASSPGTFYEQYF	TGTGCCAGCAGCCCCGGGACATTTTACGAGCAGTACTTC
once	TRBV24-1	TRBJ1-6	-	16	CATSVAAFSYNSPLHF	TGTGCCACCAGTGTGGCTGCCTTCTCCTATAATTCACCCCTCCACTTT
once	TRBV12-3/TRBV12-4	TRBJ2-3	TRBD2	14	CASSWGGGTDTQYF	TGTGCCAGCAGTTGGGGGGGTGGCACAGATACGCAGTATTTT
-	TRBV7-9	TRBJ2-2	TRBD2	18	CASSPRTSGGSNTGELFF	TGTGCCAGCAGCCCTAGGACTAGCGGGGGGTCGAACACCGGGGAGCTGTTTTTT
-	TRBV15	TRBJ1-2	-	17	CATSRALRQGSNYGYTF	TGTGCCACCAGCAGAGCCCTTCGCCAGGGGAGTAACTATGGCTACACCTTC
-	TRBV6-1	TRBJ1-5	-	16	CASSTPGPLSNQPQHF	TGTGCCAGCAGTACCCCGGGACCTCTGTCCAATCAGCCCCAGCATTTT
-	TRBV18	TRBJ2-2	-	13	CASSRQDTGELFF	TGTGCCAGCTCACGACAGGACACCGGGGAGCTGTTTTTT
-	TRBV27	TRBJ1-3	-	13	CASSPALGNTIYF	TGTGCCAGCAGTCCTGCGCTTGGAAACACCATATATTTT
-	TRBV21-1	TRBJ1-3	-	17	CASSKEPGGISGNTIYF	TGTGCCAGCAGCAAAGAACCGGGAGGGATCTCTGGAAACACCATATATTTT
-	TRBV19	TRBJ1-5	TRBD1	13	CASDRGNNQPQHF	TGTGCTAGCGACAGGGGAAACAATCAGCCCCAGCATTTT
-	TRBV24-1	TRBJ2-2	-	17	CATSDLGHTENTGELFF	TGTGCCACCAGTGATTTGGGACATACCGAGAACACCGGGGAGCTGTTTTTT
-	TRBV2	TRBJ1-2	TRBD1	14	CASSDEGAGYGYTF	TGTGCCAGCAGTGATGAGGGGGCCGGCTATGGCTACACCTTC
-	TRBV19	TRBJ1-5	-	15	CASSIGGRSNQPQHF	TGTGCCAGTAGTATAGGGGGGCGAAGCAATCAGCCCCAGCATTTT
-	TRBV19	TRBJ1-1	TRBD1	15	CASGRTGTANTEAFF	TGTGCCAGTGGACGAACCGGGACAGCGAACACTGAAGCTTTCTTT
-	TRBV30	TRBJ2-3	TRBD2	15	CAWSISGGPTDTQYF	TGTGCCTGGAGTATAAGCGGGGGCCCCACAGATACGCAGTATTTT
once	TRBV4-1	TRBJ1-2	-	15	CASSQQGRANYGYTF	TGCGCCAGCAGCCAGCAGGGAAGGGCTAACTATGGCTACACCTTC
once	TRBV19	TRBJ1-6	-	14	CASSNQGGNSPLHF	TGTGCCAGTAGTAATCAGGGCGGTAATTCACCCCTCCACTTT
-	TRBV12-3/TRBV12-4	TRBJ2-1	-	15	CASSGDPGRYNEQFF	TGTGCCAGCAGTGGAGATCCGGGACGTTACAATGAGCAGTTCTTC
few	TRBV19	TRBJ1-2	-	13	CASRDLGGDGYTF	TGTGCCAGTAGGGACCTGGGTGGGGATGGCTACACCTTC
few	TRBV10-2	TRBJ2-3	TRBD2	16	CASSESALAVTDTQYF	TGCGCCAGCAGTGAGTCGGCCCTAGCGGTCACAGATACGCAGTATTTT
-	TRBV20-1	TRBJ1-5	-	14	CSASLGVGDQPQHF	TGCAGTGCTAGTCTAGGGGTAGGGGATCAGCCCCAGCATTTT
-	TRBV3-1	TRBJ2-1	TRBD2	17	CASSHGLAGPSYNEQFF	TGTGCCAGCAGCCACGGACTAGCGGGGCCTTCCTACAATGAGCAGTTCTTC
-	TRBV21-1	TRBJ2-5	-	14	CASSSTTGMETQYF	TGTGCCAGCAGCTCCACGACAGGAATGGAGACCCAGTACTTC
-	TRBV5-1	TRBJ1-1	TRBD1	14	CASSLQGARTEAFF	TGCGCCAGCAGCCTACAGGGGGCGCGCACTGAAGCTTTCTTT